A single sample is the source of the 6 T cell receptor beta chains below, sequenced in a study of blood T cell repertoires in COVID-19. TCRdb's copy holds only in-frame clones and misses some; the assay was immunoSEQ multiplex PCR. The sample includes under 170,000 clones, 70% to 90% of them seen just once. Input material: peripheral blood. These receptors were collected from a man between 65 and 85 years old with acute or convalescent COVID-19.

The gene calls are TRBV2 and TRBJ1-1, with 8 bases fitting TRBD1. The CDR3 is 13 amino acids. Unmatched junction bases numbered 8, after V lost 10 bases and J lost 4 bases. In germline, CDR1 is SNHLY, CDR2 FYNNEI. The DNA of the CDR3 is TGTGCCAAGACAGGGGAAGAGGGCACTGAAGCTTTCTTT. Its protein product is CAKTGEEGTEAFF.

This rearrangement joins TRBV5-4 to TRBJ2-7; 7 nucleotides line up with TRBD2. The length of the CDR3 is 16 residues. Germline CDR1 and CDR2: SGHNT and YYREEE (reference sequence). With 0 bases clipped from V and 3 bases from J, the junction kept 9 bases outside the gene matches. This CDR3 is CASSLASSGGVYEQYF. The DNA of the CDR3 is TGTGCCAGCAGCTTGGCGTCTAGCGGAGGGGTCTACGAGCAGTACTTC.

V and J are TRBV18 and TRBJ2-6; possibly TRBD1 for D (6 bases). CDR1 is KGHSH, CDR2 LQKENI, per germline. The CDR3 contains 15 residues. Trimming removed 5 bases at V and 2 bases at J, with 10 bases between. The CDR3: CASSSTGTGANVLTF. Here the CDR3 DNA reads TGTGCCAGCTCATCTACAGGGACTGGGGCCAACGTCCTGACTTTC.

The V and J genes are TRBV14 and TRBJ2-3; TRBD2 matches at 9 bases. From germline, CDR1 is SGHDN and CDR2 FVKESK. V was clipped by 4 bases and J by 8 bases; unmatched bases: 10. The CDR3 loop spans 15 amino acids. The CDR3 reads CASSRQGLAGFTQYF. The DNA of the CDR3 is TGTGCCAGCAGCCGACAGGGACTAGCAGGGTTTACGCAGTATTTT.

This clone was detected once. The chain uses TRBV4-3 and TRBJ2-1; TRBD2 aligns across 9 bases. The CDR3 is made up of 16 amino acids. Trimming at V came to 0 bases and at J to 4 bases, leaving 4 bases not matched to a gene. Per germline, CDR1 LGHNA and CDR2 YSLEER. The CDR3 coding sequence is TGCGCCAGCAGCCAAGATGGGGCGGGAGGGTACAATGAGCAGTTCTTC. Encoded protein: CASSQDGAGGYNEQFF.

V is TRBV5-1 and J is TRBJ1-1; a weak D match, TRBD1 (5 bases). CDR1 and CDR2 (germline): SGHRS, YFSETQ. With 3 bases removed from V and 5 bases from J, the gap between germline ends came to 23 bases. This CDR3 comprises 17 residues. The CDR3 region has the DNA TGCGCCAGCAGCTATTCCCCATCTTGGGGCGGGGTGACTGAAGCTTTCTTT. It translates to CASSYSPSWGGVTEAFF.